This TCR beta chain was profiled in a study of tumor and adjacent non-tumor tissue in lung cancer (dated by TCRdb to 2016 to 2019). About the full investigation: By cancer type, the cohort comprised eleven to twelve adenocarcinoma patients, a couple of squamous cell carcinoma patients and 1 small cell lung cancer patient. Ages among the 15 or so patients ranged from roughly 31 to 76 years, there were roughly 10 men and 5 women, and disease was at TNM stage I to III. Sequencing generated a total of 125,075,908 productive TCRbeta reads, averaging roughly 4.3 million reads per sample. The study compared bulk TCRbeta repertoires from lung tumor tissue and matched distant non-tumor lung tissue of approximately 15 lung cancer patients. TCRbeta CDR3 sequencing was performed on 30 to 35 paired specimens, with one tumor sample and one normal lung sample collected per patient.

RNA was isolated from bulk, unsorted tissue, and RNA quality was assessed with a NanoDrop ND-1000 and an Agilent 2100. The donors were newly diagnosed lung cancer patients admitted for thoracic surgery in China from August to November 2014 who had not received prior chemotherapy. The study excluded patients who had received radiotherapy or chemotherapy before or who had another cancer at the same time. Pieces of surgical tissue measuring 1-2 cm3 were kept in RNAlater solution and stored at -80 degrees C until use. What the research found in general, with its limitations: Tumor tissue showed significantly higher TCR diversity (inverse Simpson) than normal lung tissue, at about 400 vs 150 (P = 0.0075, Mann-Whitney U test). In normal lung, the top 100 clones accounted for a significantly larger cumulative share of the repertoire than in tumor tissue. Because peripheral blood was not sequenced, blood TCRbeta repertoires in the lung cancer patients of the study were not examined. Younger patients had significantly higher TCR diversity, and higher tumor TCR diversity was associated with shorter overall and disease-free survival. The cohort had only around 14 patients, and the authors noted that larger samples and more detailed clinical data are needed. Neither the sequencing platform nor unique molecular identifiers are mentioned in the methods.

As for this clonotype: What antigen it recognizes has not been identified. A much larger clone sits a single nucleotide away, making a read error possible. Here the CDR3 omits its conserved ending phenylalanine or tryptophan, so a read error is the likely source.

The library was produced with multiplex PCR. Sequencing took place on an Illumina HiSeq 2500. TCRbeta libraries were constructed through three rounds of nested PCR with primers (Table S4) according to protocols adapted from ARM-PCR. Before sequencing, PCR products in the 200-500 bp range were cut out of the gel and cleaned up using the QIAquick gel extraction kit. On the authors' methods: Trimmomatic was used to clean the reads, FLASH was used to merge the reads into complete CDR3 sequences, and MiTCR was used to assign the reads to V(D)J germline segments. Clonal diversity was calculated as the inverse Simpson's index using VDJtools. A read counted as productive if the sequence was in-frame and lacked a premature stop codon. The public reads were reanalyzed by TCRdb: fastp trimming at Q25, MiXCR alignment, in-frame beta chains only. Rows with a matching CDR3 protein are joined into one entry that keeps the most common DNA and genes. These V and J calls are TCRdb output, not the study's own analysis. For this sample the table gives tens of thousands of distinct CDR3 sequences, of which 60% were detected only once. The ten largest clones take up roughly 21% of the sample.

The sample was lung tumor tissue. The receptor was derived from a man in his forties or fifties with non-small cell lung cancer.

The CDR3 region has the sequence CASSLLRTSSYEQYL. At the DNA level, the sequence is TGTGCCAGCAGCTTACTGAGGACGAGCTCCTACGAGCAGTACTTA. The rearranged segments are TRBV11-2 and TRBJ2-7, with no reliable assignment of the D segment. From the germline V gene, CDR1 is SGHAT and CDR2 is FQNNGV. Cut back by 2 bases and 0 bases, the V and J ends lie 11 bases apart. Counting both end residues, the CDR3 totals 15 amino acids. Of the read, only the CDR3 DNA is kept; its 45 bases are in frame from base 1.